This T cell receptor beta chain originates from a study of blood T cells in healthy people across ages. Study-wide findings and caveats: From one million sequenced T cells, diversity estimates were lower bounds.

A remark on this clonotype: Antigen: not known.

This CDR3 is built from 15 residues. The germline V gene encodes CDR1 SGHKS and CDR2 YYEKEE (reference sequence). Trimming took 5 bases from V and 1 from J, leaving 15 bases between them. The second PCR ran roughly 6 to 12 cycles with a sample-barcoded 5' primer and J-beta primers. TCRdb recomputed calls from the 5' RACE reads with MiXCR, one row per CDR3 protein. The repertoire holds 780,000 or so distinct CDR3 sequences, more than 55% seen once, with 20% to 30% in the top ten. The chain recombines TRBV5-5 with TRBJ2-5; D is tentatively TRBD1 or TRBD2 (5 bases each). The sequence derives from a man aged 35 to 55 in good health. Sequences were obtained from blood. The CDR3 coding sequence is TGTGCCAGCAGTCTCCTTGGGACCCTCCAAGAGACCCAGTACTTC. Protein: CASSLLGTLQETQYF.